A single sample is the source of the 26 T cell receptor beta chains below, sequenced in a study of identical twins. One entry per CDR3 protein, called by TCRdb with MiXCR from the 5' RACE reads. The sample has around 470,000 distinct CDR3 sequences, 12% to 15% seen once; the top ten hold around 0.52%. These data were also filed under a second study, of yellow fever vaccine responses in identical twins.

Sequencing was performed on CD4+ T cells sorted from blood. The origin of the receptors is a woman between 18 and 29 years old in good health.

This clonotype was seen repeatedly, ten times or more. The chain combines TRBV4-2 with TRBJ2-1; D gene ambiguous. This CDR3 region has 13 residues. Trimming shortened V by 0 bases and J by 10 bases, and 10 bases separated the two germline ends. Germline V gives CDR1 LGHNA, CDR2 YNFKEQ. The CDR3 DNA sequence: TGTGCCAGCAGCCAAGAGGAAGGTGACGAGCAGTTCTTC. Protein sequence: CASSQEEGDEQFF.

In this sample, this clonotype turned up many times. The J gene is TRBJ2-2, the V gene TRBV29-1, with 8 bases lining up with TRBD2. V trimming: 7 bases; J trimming: 1 base; junction bases outside the gene matches: 5. The CDR3 runs to 14 residues. CDR1 is SQVTM, CDR2 ANQGSEA, per germline. CDR3 amino acids: CSGRTSRNTGELFF. CDR3 nucleotides: TGCAGCGGGAGGACTAGCCGGAACACCGGGGAGCTGTTTTTT.

The genes are TRBV7-9 and TRBJ2-5; D unclear. Per germline, CDR1 SEHNR and CDR2 FQNEAQ (reference sequence). The V end was cut by 2 bases, the J end by 7 bases, with 11 bases between. The CDR3 extends over 13 amino acids. In DNA, the CDR3 is TGTGCCAGCAGCTTACCGGGTTTGGGGACCCAGTACTTC. This encodes CASSLPGLGTQYF.

The chain employs TRBV4-3 and TRBJ2-7; D uncertain. The CDR3 is 13 amino acids. Germline CDR1 reads LGHNA; CDR2 reads YSLEER. Trimming shortened V by 1 base and J by 5 bases, and 9 bases separated the two germline ends. The CDR3 DNA reads as TGCGCCAGCAGCCAAGCTAGAATCCACGAGCAGTACTTC. Amino acid sequence: CASSQARIHEQYF.

This clonotype was seen only a few times. The chain links TRBV7-2 to TRBJ2-1, with 13 bases aligning to TRBD2. The CDR3 spans 16 residues. CDR1 SGHTA and CDR2 FQGNSA come from the germline V gene. V dropped 2 bases and J dropped 3; count of bases not matched to a gene: 1. The CDR3 region is CASSLTSGRVYNEQFF. CDR3 nucleotides: TGTGCCAGCAGCTTAACTAGCGGGAGGGTCTACAATGAGCAGTTCTTC.

This clonotype has a count of ten or more. The rearrangement uses TRBV7-9 and TRBJ1-5; D might be TRBD1 (5 bases). Germline CDR1 SEHNR, CDR2 FQNEAQ (reference sequence). The CDR3 sequence is 15 residues long. Deletions cut 0 bases from V and 4 bases from J, with 10 bases between. CDR3 region: CASSLAGDSNQPQHF. The CDR3 DNA sequence: TGTGCCAGCAGCTTAGCGGGCGACAGTAATCAGCCCCAGCATTTT.

The sample holds a few counts of this clonotype. CDR3 nucleotide sequence: TGCAGTGCCCCGTTGATAGGGGGTCAAGAGACCCAGTACTTC. This sequence encodes CSAPLIGGQETQYF. V is TRBV20-1 and J is TRBJ2-5; tentatively, D is TRBD1 (6 bases). The CDR3 sequence is 14 residues long. Trimming shortened V by 6 bases and J by 2 bases, and 16 bases separated the two germline ends. The germline gives CDR1 DFQATT, CDR2 SNEGSKA (reference sequence).

This clonotype was counted a few times. The chain has TRBV3-1 and TRBJ2-3, with 10 bases lining up with TRBD2. Per germline, CDR1 LGHDT and CDR2 YNNKEL (reference sequence). This CDR3 has 15 amino acids. V was clipped by 7 bases and J by 0 bases; unmatched bases: 4. CDR3 coding DNA: TGTGCCAGCAACGAGCGGGGGGGTAGCACAGATACGCAGTATTTT. This codes for CASNERGGSTDTQYF.

This clonotype appeared many times. The rearrangement joins TRBV7-2 to TRBJ2-7; 9 bases fit TRBD1. V was pared by 2 bases and J by 3 bases, with 8 bases of the junction left unmatched. Germline CDR1 and CDR2: SGHTA and FQGNSA. This CDR3 is built from 16 residues. For the CDR3, the DNA is TGTGCCAGCAGCTTAACATTTACAGGGGGCTTCTACGAGCAGTACTTC. Translated, it gives CASSLTFTGGFYEQYF.

This clonotype was seen a few times. The chain is built from TRBV27 and TRBJ1-1; D perhaps matches TRBD1 (5 bases). The germline V gene encodes CDR1 MNHEY and CDR2 SMNVEV (reference sequence). V was trimmed by 6 bases and J by 1 base, leaving 9 bases between them. The CDR3 is made up of 13 amino acids. The CDR3 nucleotides are TGTGCCAGCAGGCCAGGGCAGAACACTGAAGCTTTCTTT. As protein: CASRPGQNTEAFF.

Ten or more counts support this clonotype. J is TRBJ2-1 and V is TRBV7-9; tentatively, D is TRBD1 (6 bases). V gave up 0 bases and J gave up 12 bases, with 12 bases separating them. The CDR3 has 13 amino acids. Germline loops: CDR1 SEHNR, CDR2 FQNEAQ (reference sequence). The CDR3 spells CASSLATGTGQFF. In nucleotides, the CDR3 is TGTGCCAGCAGCTTAGCGACAGGAACAGGGCAGTTCTTC.

The J gene is TRBJ2-6, the V gene TRBV11-2; possibly TRBD2 for D (5 bases). The CDR3 sequence is 15 residues long. Germline loops: CDR1 SGHAT, CDR2 FQNNGV. Trimming removed 6 bases at V and 2 bases at J, with 11 bases between. The CDR3 sequence is CASREWGAGANVLTF. CDR3 bases: TGTGCCAGCAGGGAATGGGGAGCTGGGGCCAACGTCCTGACTTTC.

Many counts were recorded for this clonotype. The rearrangement links TRBV4-1 to TRBJ1-1; D unresolved. This CDR3 spans 14 amino acids. The germline gives CDR1 MGHRA, CDR2 YSYEKL. V lost 1 base and J 4 bases, leaving 10 bases between the germline ends. CDR3 DNA sequence: TGCGCCAGCAGCCAAGTTTCCATTGGCACTGAAGCTTTCTTT. Translation: CASSQVSIGTEAFF.

This clonotype came up a few times. V and J are TRBV4-3 and TRBJ2-1; either TRBD1 or TRBD2 may supply D (5 bases each). The CDR3 length is 18 residues. The V and J ends lost 0 bases and 3 bases respectively, with 18 bases between them. Germline CDR1 reads LGHNA; CDR2 reads YSLEER. This CDR3 is CASSQDPWGSARYNEQFF. The CDR3 DNA reads TGCGCCAGCAGCCAAGACCCCTGGGGGAGCGCTCGCTACAATGAGCAGTTCTTC.

This clonotype appeared many times. The genes are TRBV5-1 and TRBJ2-3, with a tentative D call TRBD2 (6 bases). Germline CDR1 SGHRS, CDR2 YFSETQ. Trimming pared 3 bases from V and 2 bases from J, leaving 10 bases between. The CDR3 loop spans 14 amino acids. The CDR3 bases are TGCGCCAGCAGCTACCGGGAGCTCACAGATACGCAGTATTTT. It codes for CASSYRELTDTQYF. Variable domain in full (rest from reference TRBV5-1 and TRBJ2-3): KAGVTQTPRYLIKTRGQQVTLSCSPISGHRSVSWYQQTPGQGLQFLFEYFSETQRNKGNFPGRFSGRQFSNSRSEMNVSTLELGDSALYLCASSYRELTDTQYFGPGTRLTVL.

This clonotype was picked up many times. This sequence joins TRBV5-1 and TRBJ2-1; TRBD2 is a possible D gene (6 bases). CDR3 length: 17 residues. Germline assignment: CDR1 SGHRS and CDR2 YFSETQ. Trimming took off 2 bases at V and 0 bases at J, with 15 bases between the two ends. CDR3 in DNA: TGCGCCAGCAGCTTAATTACTAGCCCGAGCTCCTACAATGAGCAGTTCTTC. Translated, it gives CASSLITSPSSYNEQFF.

The chain joins TRBV6-1 to TRBJ2-1; 9 bases are a match to TRBD1. Trimming took 6 bases from V and 5 from J; bases not matched to a gene: 11. The CDR3 is made up of 16 amino acids. Germline CDR1 reads MNHNS; CDR2 reads SASEGT. The CDR3 spells CASSSLTGGLHNEQFF. The DNA of the CDR3 is TGTGCCAGCAGCTCGTTAACAGGGGGCTTACACAATGAGCAGTTCTTC.

A few counts support this clonotype. V is TRBV12-3 or TRBV12-4 and J is TRBJ2-2; 11 bases fit TRBD2. The junction had 6 bases not matched to a gene; V was cut back by 6 bases and J by 6 bases. The CDR3 loop spans 15 amino acids. CDR3 region: CASSSSGGLSGELFF. The CDR3 DNA is TGTGCCAGCAGCTCTAGCGGGGGGCTGTCCGGGGAGCTGTTTTTT.

The chain joins TRBV25-1 to TRBJ1-1, with unresolved D. Germline lookup yields CDR1 MGHDK and CDR2 SYGVNS. The V gene lost 6 bases and the J gene lost 0 bases, with 11 bases spanning the gap. This CDR3 region has 14 residues. In DNA, the CDR3 is TGTGCCAGCAGCGCCAGTGTATTGAACACTGAAGCTTTCTTT. It encodes CASSASVLNTEAFF.

This clonotype occurred many times. The V gene is TRBV3-1, the J gene TRBJ2-3, with 9 bases that match TRBD2. V shed 3 bases and J 1 base; nucleotides not matched to a gene: 5. This CDR3 comprises 16 residues. Germline CDR1 reads LGHDT; CDR2 reads YNNKEL (reference sequence). The CDR3: CASSHPTSGGTDTQYF. In DNA, the CDR3 is TGTGCCAGCAGCCACCCGACTAGCGGAGGCACAGATACGCAGTATTTT.

A few counts support this clonotype. CDR3 loop: CASRSGQGGTDTQYF. The CDR3 coding sequence is TGTGCCAGCAGGAGCGGACAGGGCGGCACAGATACGCAGTATTTT. J is TRBJ2-3 and V is TRBV2; 8 bases map to TRBD1. Germline CDR1 reads SNHLY; CDR2 reads FYNNEI. This CDR3 spans 15 amino acids. V gave up 6 bases and J gave up 1 base; unmatched junction bases: 6.

V is TRBV30 and J is TRBJ1-2; D gene ambiguous. V lost 1 base and J lost 13, with 13 bases in between. Looked up from germline, CDR1 is GTSNPN and CDR2 is SVGIG (reference sequence). CDR3 length: 11 amino acids. CDR3 DNA: TGTGCCTGGAGTGACGGACCGCGGTTCACCTTC. Protein sequence: CAWSDGPRFTF.

This clonotype turned up a few times. This sequence joins TRBV6-6 and TRBJ1-2; D might be TRBD1 (5 bases). Trimming took off 6 bases at V and 1 base at J, with 9 bases between the two ends. From germline, CDR1 is MNHNY and CDR2 SVGAGI (reference sequence). The CDR3 contains 13 residues. DNA of the CDR3: TGTGCCAGCAGCCGACAGAATAACTATGGCTACACCTTC. Its protein is CASSRQNNYGYTF.

The rearrangement joins TRBV20-1 to TRBJ2-2; 9 nucleotides line up with TRBD2. Germline CDR1 DFQATT, CDR2 SNEGSKA (reference sequence). The CDR3 extends over 16 amino acids. V shed 6 bases and J 6 bases; nucleotides not matched to a gene: 14. The CDR3 nucleotides are TGCAGTGCCAAGGGCGAGGCGGGAGGGGACGCCGGGGAGCTGTTTTTT. Its protein is CSAKGEAGGDAGELFF.

V is TRBV24-1 and J is TRBJ2-1; tentative D call: TRBD1 (6 bases). The CDR3 covers 12 residues. CDR1 and CDR2 (germline): KGHDR, SFDVKD. Trimming stripped 5 bases from V and 6 bases from J, with 7 bases between. The CDR3 coding sequence is TGTGCCACCAGTGGCAGGGGCAATGAGCAGTTCTTC. It encodes CATSGRGNEQFF.

The V and J genes are TRBV20-1 and TRBJ2-5; D remains unclear. Trimming took 6 bases from V and 0 from J, leaving 5 bases between them. The CDR3 spans 11 residues. Germline CDR1 and CDR2: DFQATT and SNEGSKA (reference sequence). The CDR3 coding sequence is TGCAGTGCCCAGGACCAAGAGACCCAGTACTTC. It is translated as CSAQDQETQYF.